The 20 T cell receptor beta chains below all came from one sample that was sequenced in a study of cytomegalovirus exposure and HLA in healthy donors (dated 2017 in TCRdb). The method was the immunoSEQ multiplex PCR assay. The multiplex PCR relied on a mix of 60 forward primers for TCR Vbeta segments and 13 reverse primers for TCR Jbeta segments. As stored in TCRdb, this immuneACCESS dataset retains in-frame rearrangements with V and J assigned. A fraction of the clones does not appear; measured against another copy, unresolved V genes explain less than half of the discrepancy, and the remainder lacks a known reason. This sample holds tens of thousands of clones; more than 60% were observed only once. Roughly 3.2% of the sample is taken by the ten largest. Sequencing used PBMCs. The origin of the receptors is a man aged 50 to 59 in good health and CMV-seropositive.

The V call is TRBV4-2, the J call TRBJ2-3; 7 bases match TRBD2. This CDR3 is built from 17 residues. Germline assignment: CDR1 LGHNA and CDR2 YNFKEQ. V lost 0 bases to trimming and J lost 3 bases; unmatched junction nucleotides: 9. The CDR3: CASSQERIGTITDTQYF. The CDR3, as DNA: TGTGCCAGCAGCCAAGAACGCATCGGGACTATTACAGATACGCAGTATTTT.

With regard to this clone: Other DNA sequences of this sample code for an identical CDR3. The chain is built from TRBV7-9 and TRBJ2-7, with D possibly matching TRBD1 (5 bases). V was shortened by 5 bases and J by 5 bases, with 22 bases between the two germline ends. This CDR3 has 16 amino acids. The germline CDR1 and CDR2 sequences are SEHNR and FQNEAQ (reference sequence). CDR3 protein: CASSLFVRGFDDEQYF. DNA of the CDR3: TGTGCCAGCAGCCTATTTGTTAGGGGCTTTGACGACGAGCAGTACTTC.

The chain employs TRBV30 and TRBJ2-3; tentatively, D is TRBD1 (6 bases). Per the germline V gene, CDR1 is GTSNPN and CDR2 is SVGIG (reference sequence). V was shortened by 5 bases and J by 0 bases, with 9 bases between the two germline ends. This CDR3 region has 13 residues. CDR3 in DNA: TGTGCCTGGGATAGGGGGAGCACAGATACGCAGTATTTT. As protein: CAWDRGSTDTQYF.

This clone was seen a few times. The gene calls are TRBV6-6 and TRBJ2-3; 11 nucleotides agree with TRBD2. Per germline, CDR1 MNHNY and CDR2 SVGAGI (reference sequence). Trimming removed 4 bases from V and 2 bases from J; junction bases left unmatched: 5. This CDR3 contains 16 residues. The chain's CDR3 is CASSFSGRDPTDTQYF. The CDR3 bases are TGTGCCAGCAGTTTTAGCGGGAGGGACCCCACAGATACGCAGTATTTT.

The rearrangement joins TRBV10-1 to TRBJ2-3; no clear D. Germline loops: CDR1 WNHNN, CDR2 SYGVQD (reference sequence). Trimming took off 6 bases at V and 4 bases at J, with 14 bases between the two ends. The CDR3 spans 14 residues. CDR3 nucleotide sequence: TGCGCCAGCAGACCCGACTTTTCTCCAGATACGCAGTATTTT. This sequence encodes CASRPDFSPDTQYF.

This clone was picked up one time. At one boundary the junction diverges from the germline segment, which might be a read error. The chain carries TRBV18 and TRBJ2-4; TRBD1 aligns across 8 bases. Germline V gene sequence: CDR1 KGHSH, CDR2 LQKENI. The CDR3 is 17 amino acids. The CDR3 region has the DNA TGTGCCAGCTCACCACCCACGGGACAGGCTCTGATAAACAGTCAGTACTTC. Protein product: CASSPPTGQALINSQYF.

The chain joins TRBV7-2 to TRBJ1-5; the D gene is possibly TRBD1 (5 bases). The CDR3 spans 16 residues. Deletions cut 2 bases from V and 2 bases from J, with 13 bases between. Germline assignment: CDR1 SGHTA and CDR2 FQGNSA. CDR3 sequence reads: CASSLLGGHGNQPQHF. The CDR3 DNA sequence: TGTGCCAGCAGCTTATTGGGAGGACACGGCAATCAGCCCCAGCATTTT.

The chain is built from TRBV2 and TRBJ2-5; 7 bases align to TRBD2. The CDR3 length is 13 residues. J lost 2 bases, V lost 8 bases, and 5 bases had no gene match. Germline CDR1 and CDR2: SNHLY and FYNNEI. The DNA of the CDR3 is TGTGCCAGCGGACTGGGACTACAAGAGACCCAGTACTTC. It yields the protein CASGLGLQETQYF.

J is TRBJ2-7 and V is TRBV20-1; D may be TRBD2 (5 bases). Germline V gene data show CDR1 as DFQATT and CDR2 as SNEGSKA (reference sequence). The V end was cut by 5 bases, the J end by 4 bases, with 9 bases between. The CDR3 spans 11 residues. The CDR3 nucleotides are TGCAGTGCTCCGGGGATTTACGAGCAGTACTTC. This gives the protein CSAPGIYEQYF.

The chain combines TRBV19 with TRBJ1-5, with 7 nucleotides matching TRBD1. The CDR3 runs 16 residues. The V gene's germline CDR1 is LNHDA and CDR2 SQIVND (reference sequence). V trimming: 4 bases; J trimming: 0 bases; junction bases outside the gene matches: 6. The CDR3 nucleotides are TGTGCCAGTAGTACTGGGGGACAGCTTAGCAATCAGCCCCAGCATTTT. Translating gives CASSTGGQLSNQPQHF. Full variable domain (remainder filled in from reference TRBV19 and TRBJ1-5): DGGITQSPKYLFRKEGQNVTLSCEQNLNHDAMYWYRQDPGQGLRLIYYSQIVNDFQKGDIAEGYSVSREKKESFPLTVTSAQKNPTAFYLCASSTGGQLSNQPQHFGDGTRLSIL.

This sequence joins TRBV28 and TRBJ1-5, with 7 bases that match TRBD1. Germline CDR1 reads MDHEN; CDR2 reads SYDVKM. The CDR3 spans 14 residues. After removal of 2 bases from V and 5 bases from J, the junction contained 3 bases not matched to a gene. The CDR3 DNA reads TGTGCCAGCAGTTTAAGACAGGGATATCAGCCCCAGCATTTT. As protein: CASSLRQGYQPQHF.

The chain recombines TRBV11-3 with TRBJ2-1; D remains ambiguous. This CDR3 is 12 amino acids long. Trimming stripped 1 base from V and 10 bases from J, with 8 bases between. Looked up from germline, CDR1 is SGHNT and CDR2 is YENEEA. The CDR3 nucleotides read TGTGCCAGCAGCTTAGCAGGAAGGGAGCAGTTCTTC. This codes for CASSLAGREQFF.

The rearrangement links TRBV15 to TRBJ2-7; the D gene is possibly TRBD1 (5 bases). Germline V lookup: CDR1 LNHNV, CDR2 YYDKDF (reference sequence). The CDR3 sequence is 15 residues long. V lost 5 bases, J lost 0 bases, and 14 bases lay in between. The CDR3 loop reads CATSGGQGLSYEQYF. The CDR3 coding sequence is TGTGCCACCAGCGGTGGACAAGGGCTCTCCTACGAGCAGTACTTC.

This clone has only a few counts. The CDR3 here is CASSASGETGYGYTF. In DNA, the CDR3 is TGTGCCAGCAGTGCATCAGGGGAAACTGGCTATGGCTACACCTTC. The genes are TRBV25-1 and TRBJ1-2, with D possibly being TRBD1 (6 bases). Germline CDR1 reads MGHDK; CDR2 reads SYGVNS. The CDR3 loop spans 15 amino acids. The V gene lost 4 bases and the J gene lost 4 bases, with 16 bases spanning the gap.

V usage is TRBV7-2 and J usage is TRBJ2-7; TRBD1 matches 7 bases. CDR1 is SGHTA, CDR2 FQGNSA, per germline. The CDR3 contains 15 residues. The V gene end was trimmed by 5 bases and the J gene end by 2 bases; junction bases not matched to a gene: 9. CDR3 loop: CASSPEQGFPYEQYF. CDR3 in DNA: TGTGCCAGCAGCCCAGAACAGGGGTTTCCCTACGAGCAGTACTTC.

This chain connects TRBV7-2 to TRBJ2-5, with TRBD2 matching 13 bases. Trimming removed 1 base from V and 5 bases from J; junction bases left unmatched: 1. Germline V gene lookup returns CDR1 SGHTA and CDR2 FQGNSA. The CDR3 loop spans 15 amino acids. The CDR3 here is CASSLGGLAGETQYF. The CDR3 DNA reads as TGTGCCAGCAGCTTAGGGGGACTAGCGGGGGAGACCCAGTACTTC.

The rearrangement joins TRBV23-1 to TRBJ2-7; the match to TRBD2 covers 10 bases. TRBV23-1 is designated an ORF whose function remains uncertain. The V segment lost 4 bases and the J segment 4 bases; nucleotides outside the gene matches: 19. CDR3 length: 19 amino acids. DNA of the CDR3: TGCGCCAGCAGTCTCCCCTACTCACGAGGACTAGCGGAACCTTACGAGCAGTACTTC. This gives the protein CASSLPYSRGLAEPYEQYF.

This clone was detected once. The J gene is TRBJ2-1, the V gene TRBV14, with TRBD1 matching over 9 bases. J lost 5 bases, V lost 4 bases, and 12 bases had no gene match. Looked up from germline, CDR1 is SGHDN and CDR2 is FVKESK. The CDR3 totals 17 residues. The CDR3 coding sequence is TGTGCCAGCAGCCGAATTCCGGGACAGGGTAGTCACAATGAGCAGTTCTTC. It codes for CASSRIPGQGSHNEQFF.

The V and J genes are TRBV6-5 and TRBJ2-1, with D possibly matching TRBD2 (6 bases). V gave up 5 bases and J gave up 8 bases, with 19 bases separating them. Germline V gives CDR1 MNHEY, CDR2 SVGAGI. This CDR3 has 15 amino acids. The CDR3 protein is CASSQQPGLQDEQFF. In DNA form, the CDR3 reads TGTGCCAGCAGTCAACAACCGGGACTCCAGGATGAGCAGTTCTTC.

V and J are TRBV27 and TRBJ2-7; 9 nucleotides align to TRBD1. The germline CDR1 and CDR2 sequences are MNHEY and SMNVEV (reference sequence). V trimming: 6 bases; J trimming: 6 bases; junction bases outside the gene matches: 9. The CDR3 sequence is 14 residues long. The CDR3, as DNA: TGTGCCAGCAGGGTACAGGGGGCGCGTTTCGAGCAGTACTTC. Its translation: CASRVQGARFEQYF.